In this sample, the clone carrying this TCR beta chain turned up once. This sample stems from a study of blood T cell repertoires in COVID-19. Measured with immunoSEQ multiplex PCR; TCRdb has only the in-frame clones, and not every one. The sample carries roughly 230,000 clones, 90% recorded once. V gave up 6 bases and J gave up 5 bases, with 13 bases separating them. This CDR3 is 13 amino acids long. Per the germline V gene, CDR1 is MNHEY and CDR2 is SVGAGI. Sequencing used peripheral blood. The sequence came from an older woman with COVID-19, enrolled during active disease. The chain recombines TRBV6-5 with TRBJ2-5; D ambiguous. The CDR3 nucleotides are TGTGCCAGCAGCGACACGGTTTTGGAGACCCAGTACTTC. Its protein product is CASSDTVLETQYF.